These 27 T cell receptor beta chains were sequenced from one sample in a study of shared clonotypes between healthy human individuals. Naive CD8 isolation took CD45RO-negative cells positively selected for CCR7 and excluded terminally differentiated effector memory CD45RA+ cells. The protocol was immunoSEQ multiplex PCR, while the TCRdb copy is restricted to in-frame clones and leaves out a portion. This repertoire shows millions of clones, roughly 91% found once; its top ten account for more than 1.5%. Sequenced input: naive CD8+ T cells from PBMCs. The source is a man younger than 35 in good health. Some clones in this sample may be carry-over from other donors' samples.

J is TRBJ2-3 and V is TRBV29-1, with 10 bases aligning to TRBD1. V shed 6 bases, J shed 3 bases, and the junction held 15 bases outside the gene matches. CDR1 is SQVTM and CDR2 is ANQGSEA in the germline V gene. This CDR3 is built from 17 residues. DNA of the CDR3: TGCAGCGTGTACTCCCCAGTAGGGACAGGGGCAACAGATACGCAGTATTTT. This sequence encodes CSVYSPVGTGATDTQYF.

In the case of this clone: The sample carries other DNA sequences with the same CDR3. V is TRBV27 and J is TRBJ2-7, with D possibly matching TRBD1 (5 bases). V lost 2 bases, J lost 2 bases, and 7 bases lay in between. Germline lookup yields CDR1 MNHEY and CDR2 SMNVEV (reference sequence). The CDR3 contains 13 residues. As DNA, the CDR3 is TGTGCCAGCAGTTTAGGGGCGACCTACGAGCAGTACTTC. It codes for CASSLGATYEQYF.

The chain is built from TRBV28 and TRBJ2-5; TRBD1 agrees at 10 bases. Germline V gene sequence: CDR1 MDHEN, CDR2 SYDVKM. This CDR3 contains 14 residues. With V trimmed by 5 bases and J by 4 bases, 4 bases remained unmatched. The DNA for the CDR3 is TGTGCCAGCAGTCGGACAGGGGGAGGAGAGACCCAGTACTTC. Translation: CASSRTGGGETQYF.

V is TRBV19 and J is TRBJ1-5, with TRBD1 identical over 7 bases. CDR3 length equals 15 residues. CDR1 and CDR2 from the germline V gene are LNHDA and SQIVND (reference sequence). Trimming at V came to 3 bases and at J to 4 bases, leaving 6 bases not matched to a gene. The CDR3 spells CASSMIGGGNQPQHF. DNA of the CDR3: TGTGCCAGTAGTATGATAGGGGGCGGGAATCAGCCCCAGCATTTT.

Concerning this clone: Other DNA sequences in this specimen translate into the identical CDR3. The chain has TRBV28 and TRBJ2-7, with TRBD2 as a possible D gene (6 bases). Germline loops: CDR1 MDHEN, CDR2 SYDVKM. The CDR3 is 14 amino acids. V lost 4 bases to trimming and J lost 4 bases, with 14 bases between them. CDR3 sequence (DNA): TGTGCCAGCAGTTCCGGGGCGGGGAGTTACGAGCAGTACTTC. Amino acids: CASSSGAGSYEQYF.

The chain links TRBV28 to TRBJ1-3, with D tentatively TRBD1 (5 bases). Germline loops: CDR1 MDHEN, CDR2 SYDVKM. V lost 7 bases to trimming and J lost 4 bases, with 32 bases between them. The CDR3 extends over 20 amino acids. DNA of the CDR3: TGTGCCAGCACCCTTGCATCACCGGGACCGGAGAGCGGTTCGGGAAACACCATATATTTT. The encoded protein is CASTLASPGPESGSGNTIYF.

The J gene is TRBJ2-2, the V gene TRBV4-3, with a possible D match to TRBD1 (5 bases). CDR3 length equals 17 residues. V dropped 3 bases and J dropped 5 bases, with 19 bases sitting between them. Per the germline V gene, CDR1 is LGHNA and CDR2 is YSLEER. The CDR3 DNA reads TGCGCCAGCAGCCAGGGCCTTCGACAGTCAAGAACCGGGGAGCTGTTTTTT. Amino acids: CASSQGLRQSRTGELFF.

The rearrangement links TRBV7-9 to TRBJ1-1; D ambiguous. The germline CDR1 and CDR2 sequences are SEHNR and FQNEAQ (reference sequence). Trimming stripped 4 bases from V and 3 bases from J, with 12 bases between. CDR3 size: 14 residues. In DNA, the CDR3 is TGTGCCAGCAGCTCTCCCGGCTGGGACACTGAAGCTTTCTTT. Residues: CASSSPGWDTEAFF.

The J gene is TRBJ1-2, the V gene TRBV25-1; D ambiguous. The CDR3 is 11 residues long. Germline values: CDR1 MGHDK, CDR2 SYGVNS. Deletions cut 11 bases from V and 1 base from J, with 8 bases between. In nucleotides, the CDR3 is TGTGCCGCGGGGAGTAACTATGGCTACACCTTC. Translating gives CAAGSNYGYTF.

The V gene is TRBV7-8, the J gene TRBJ2-3, with TRBD2 matching 7 bases. CDR3 length: 16 amino acids. Germline CDR1 SGHVS, CDR2 FQNEAQ. The V and J ends lost 3 bases and 5 bases, in that order; junction bases with no gene match: 11. Written as DNA, the CDR3 is TGTGCCAGCAGCTTCCCAAATTGGGGGGGGGTAGATACGCAGTATTTT. Amino acid sequence: CASSFPNWGGVDTQYF. Full variable domain (outside the CDR3, taken from reference TRBV7-8 and TRBJ2-3): GAGVSQSPRYKVAKRGQDVALRCDPISGHVSLFWYQQALGQGPEFLTYFQNEAQLDKSGLPSDRFFAERPEGSVSTLKIQRTQQEDSAVYLCASSFPNWGGVDTQYFGPGTRLTVL.

The chain couples TRBV6-1 to TRBJ1-1, with 7 bases matching TRBD1. Germline V gene data show CDR1 as MNHNS and CDR2 as SASEGT. V dropped 5 bases and J dropped 4; count of bases not matched to a gene: 7. The CDR3 runs 14 residues. CDR3 region: CASSNTGAITEAFF. Written as DNA, the CDR3 is TGTGCCAGCAGTAATACAGGGGCGATCACTGAAGCTTTCTTT.

This chain joins TRBV7-3 and TRBJ2-1, with D possibly TRBD1 on 6 matching bases. The CDR3 extends over 15 amino acids. Germline CDR1 is SGHTA and CDR2 is FQGTGA. Trimming shortened V by 2 bases and J by 7 bases, and 15 bases separated the two germline ends. The CDR3 spells CASSLSWSGENEQFF. The CDR3 DNA reads as TGTGCCAGCAGCTTATCCTGGTCAGGGGAAAATGAGCAGTTCTTC.

This CDR3 reads CASSLFKNEQFF. As DNA, the CDR3 is TGTGCCAGCAGTTTATTTAAGAATGAGCAGTTCTTC. V gene TRBV28 combines with J gene TRBJ2-1, with D unclear. Trimming took 1 base from V and 7 from J, leaving 5 bases between them. CDR3 length: 12 residues. The germline V gene encodes CDR1 MDHEN and CDR2 SYDVKM.

CDR3 sequence reads: CASSWDSGTGTFEQYF. The DNA of the CDR3 is TGCGCCAGCAGCTGGGATTCCGGGACAGGCACCTTCGAGCAGTACTTC. V and J are TRBV5-1 and TRBJ2-7, with 8 bases identical to TRBD1. After removal of 3 bases from V and 6 bases from J, the junction contained 14 bases not matched to a gene. There are 16 residues in the CDR3. Germline V gives CDR1 SGHRS, CDR2 YFSETQ.

The chain couples TRBV11-2 to TRBJ2-7, with D perhaps TRBD2 (6 bases). The V gene's germline CDR1 is SGHAT and CDR2 FQNNGV. Trimming shortened V by 6 bases and J by 2 bases, and 20 bases separated the two germline ends. The CDR3 covers 16 residues. The CDR3 sequence is CASRLFSGGVTYEQYF. In nucleotides, the CDR3 is TGTGCCAGCAGATTATTCTCCGGGGGAGTAACCTACGAGCAGTACTTC. Combining the CDR3 with reference TRBV11-2 and TRBJ2-7 gives the whole variable domain EAGVAQSPRYKIIEKRQSVAFWCNPISGHATLYWYQQILGQGPKLLIQFQNNGVVDDSQLPKDRFSAERLKGVDSTLKIQPAKLEDSAVYLCASRLFSGGVTYEQYFGPGTRLTVT.

The chain recombines TRBV6-5 with TRBJ1-2; D not certain. V was trimmed by 8 bases and J by 2 bases, leaving 3 bases between them. The CDR3 length is 10 residues. CDR1 and CDR2 from the germline V gene are MNHEY and SVGAGI. The CDR3 bases are TGTGCCAGCTGGAACTATGGCTACACCTTC. Amino acids: CASWNYGYTF.

The rearrangement joins TRBV6-4 to TRBJ2-7; TRBD1 agrees at 11 bases. Trimming removed 0 bases from V and 5 bases from J; junction bases left unmatched: 3. From germline, CDR1 is MRHNA and CDR2 SNTAGT. The CDR3 has 15 residues. The CDR3 is CASSDSRDRGDEQYF. The CDR3 nucleotides read TGTGCCAGCAGTGACTCCCGGGACAGGGGGGACGAGCAGTACTTC.

This sequence joins TRBV11-2 and TRBJ2-5, with 8 bases that match TRBD1. CDR3 length: 15 residues. The V gene's germline CDR1 is SGHAT and CDR2 FQNNGV. V trimming: 5 bases; J trimming: 2 bases; junction bases outside the gene matches: 7. Here the CDR3 reads CASSQRTGWQETQYF. The CDR3 region has the DNA TGTGCCAGCAGCCAAAGGACAGGGTGGCAAGAGACCCAGTACTTC.

The rearrangement uses TRBV7-9 and TRBJ2-5; 9 bases agree with TRBD1. This CDR3 spans 14 amino acids. In germline, CDR1 is SEHNR, CDR2 FQNEAQ (reference sequence). The ends lost 4 bases at V and 4 bases at J; junction bases unmatched: 4. In DNA form, the CDR3 reads TGTGCCAGCAGCTACACAGGGGGCAGAGAGACCCAGTACTTC. The encoded protein is CASSYTGGRETQYF.

The CDR3 DNA is TGTGCCAGCAGCCACGCCGGTGAGGTTATGGAGACCCAGTACTTC. It yields the protein CASSHAGEVMETQYF. The chain couples TRBV14 to TRBJ2-5; unclear D gene. Looked up from germline, CDR1 is SGHDN and CDR2 is FVKESK. V lost 3 bases, J lost 5 bases, and 16 bases lay in between. The CDR3 length is 15 residues.

The chain is built from TRBV28 and TRBJ2-1, with D possibly TRBD1 on 6 matching bases. The CDR3 length is 15 residues. Trimming shortened V by 9 bases and J by 0 bases, and 15 bases separated the two germline ends. CDR1 MDHEN and CDR2 SYDVKM come from the germline V gene. CDR3 amino acids: CASRLRDNSYNEQFF. The CDR3 bases are TGTGCCAGTCGGCTCAGGGACAACTCCTACAATGAGCAGTTCTTC. The variable domain in full, completed from reference TRBV28 and TRBJ2-1, reads DVKVTQSSRYLVKRTGEKVFLECVQDMDHENMFWYRQDPGLGLRLIYFSYDVKMKEKGDIPEGYSVSREKKERFSLILESASTNQTSMYLCASRLRDNSYNEQFFGPGTRLTVL.

This chain uses TRBV7-9 with TRBJ2-7; D remains ambiguous. Deletions cut 1 base from V and 4 bases from J, with 8 bases between. The germline CDR1 and CDR2 sequences are SEHNR and FQNEAQ (reference sequence). There are 13 residues in the CDR3. CDR3 in DNA: TGTGCCAGCAGCTTAGATTGGGGATACGAGCAGTACTTC. Translating it yields CASSLDWGYEQYF.

CDR3: CAISEGTGVETQYF. As DNA, the CDR3 is TGTGCCATCAGTGAGGGGACAGGGGTAGAGACCCAGTACTTC. This chain connects TRBV10-3 to TRBJ2-5; 10 positions agree with TRBD1. Unmatched junction bases numbered 1, after V lost 2 bases and J lost 4 bases. CDR1 and CDR2 from the germline V gene are ENHRY and SYGVKD. The CDR3 consists of 14 residues.

The V and J genes are TRBV9 and TRBJ2-1, with TRBD2 matching over 8 bases. The CDR3 is made up of 17 amino acids. Germline trimming cut 3 bases from V and 8 bases from J; bases unmatched to any gene: 16. Looked up from germline, CDR1 is SGDLS and CDR2 is YYNGEE. The CDR3 region is CASSENRGGLVADEQFF. The CDR3 bases are TGTGCCAGCAGCGAAAACCGGGGGGGCCTAGTGGCGGATGAGCAGTTCTTC.

Turning to this clone: In the same sample, other DNA sequences code for this CDR3. The chain employs TRBV14 and TRBJ1-2; 9 positions agree with TRBD1. After removal of 4 bases from V and 3 bases from J, the junction contained 3 bases not matched to a gene. Germline V lookup: CDR1 SGHDN, CDR2 FVKESK. The CDR3 runs to 14 residues. In nucleotides, the CDR3 is TGTGCCAGCAGCCCGGACAGGGGTTACTATGGCTACACCTTC. Translating it yields CASSPDRGYYGYTF. The whole variable domain, remainder taken from reference TRBV14 and TRBJ1-2, is EAGVTQFPSHSVIEKGQTVTLRCDPISGHDNLYWYRRVMGKEIKFLLHFVKESKQDESGMPNNRFLAERTGGTYSTLKVQPAELEDSGVYFCASSPDRGYYGYTFGSGTRLTVV.

This rearrangement joins TRBV12-5 to TRBJ2-1; TRBD2 might be the D (5 bases). The CDR3 loop spans 14 amino acids. V dropped 2 bases and J dropped 6 bases, with 11 bases sitting between them. The germline V gene has CDR1 LGHNT and CDR2 FRNRAP. CDR3 protein: CASGLWLAGNEQFF. The CDR3 coding sequence is TGTGCTAGTGGTTTGTGGCTAGCTGGCAATGAGCAGTTCTTC.

This chain uses TRBV11-2 with TRBJ2-3, with 8 bases lining up with TRBD1. This CDR3 is 16 amino acids long. Germline V CDR1 and CDR2: SGHAT, FQNNGV. V gave up 5 bases and J gave up 3 bases; unmatched junction bases: 10. The CDR3 loop is CASSPRAGGRTDTQYF. The DNA of the CDR3 is TGTGCCAGCAGCCCTAGAGCAGGGGGCAGGACAGATACGCAGTATTTT.